The 32 T cell receptor beta chains listed next were all sequenced from one sample in a study of shared clonotypes between healthy human individuals. The method was immunoSEQ multiplex PCR; TCRdb's version includes in-frame clones alone and lacks a portion of them. This repertoire shows fewer than 600,000 clones, about 76% found once; its top ten account for less than 15%. Sequenced material: PBMCs. The source of these receptors is a woman in her thirties or forties in good health. Some clones in this sample may be carry-over from other donors' samples.

This clone was seen a handful of times. The chain joins TRBV5-1 to TRBJ2-1; the match to TRBD2 covers 12 bases. Trimming took 4 bases from V and 7 from J; bases not matched to a gene: 9. CDR3 length equals 16 residues. Germline lookup yields CDR1 SGHRS and CDR2 YFSETQ. In DNA, the CDR3 is TGCGCCAGCAGCCCCCCTCTAGCGGGAGGGGGAAATGAGCAGTTCTTC. Residues: CASSPPLAGGGNEQFF. Based on the CDR3 plus reference TRBV5-1 and TRBJ2-1, the full variable domain is KAGVTQTPRYLIKTRGQQVTLSCSPISGHRSVSWYQQTPGQGLQFLFEYFSETQRNKGNFPGRFSGRQFSNSRSEMNVSTLELGDSALYLCASSPPLAGGGNEQFFGPGTRLTVL.

This clone was picked up a small number of times. The sample contains more than one DNA sequence encoding this CDR3. The chain has TRBV28 and TRBJ2-2, with D possibly being TRBD1 (6 bases). The germline V and J ends were trimmed by 3 bases and 3 bases, with 11 bases remaining between them. The CDR3 spans 15 residues. Germline V gives CDR1 MDHEN, CDR2 SYDVKM. This chain's CDR3 is CASSFGGADTGELFF. The CDR3 DNA reads TGTGCCAGCAGTTTTGGGGGCGCGGACACCGGGGAGCTGTTTTTT.

This sequence joins TRBV30 and TRBJ1-4, with D perhaps matching TRBD1 (5 bases). CDR1 GTSNPN and CDR2 SVGIG come from the germline V gene (reference sequence). Trimming took off 2 bases at V and 0 bases at J, with 19 bases between the two ends. The CDR3 covers 18 residues. CDR3 residues: CAWSPQGVYVATNEKLFF. CDR3 DNA sequence: TGTGCCTGGAGTCCGCAGGGAGTTTATGTAGCAACTAATGAAAAACTGTTTTTT.

The rearrangement uses TRBV27 and TRBJ1-4; the D is unclear. Trimming pared 7 bases from V and 11 bases from J, leaving 17 bases between. Germline V lookup: CDR1 MNHEY, CDR2 SMNVEV (reference sequence). The CDR3 runs to 13 residues. CDR3 residues: CASTPERPWKLFF. The CDR3 DNA reads TGTGCCAGCACCCCTGAAAGGCCTTGGAAACTGTTTTTT.

This chain connects TRBV18 to TRBJ2-5, with 11 bases that match TRBD1. The J call is in doubt because the DNA end fits TRBJ2-7 better. Looked up from germline, CDR1 is KGHSH and CDR2 is LQKENI. CDR3 length equals 15 residues. CDR3 loop: CASSWDRGSPYEQYF. The CDR3 region has the DNA TGTGCCAGCTCATGGGACAGGGGGTCCCCCTACGAGCAGTACTTC.

The chain joins TRBV5-1 to TRBJ1-1, with 10 bases aligning to TRBD1. CDR1 is SGHRS and CDR2 is YFSETQ in the germline V gene. Trimming took 3 bases from V and 3 from J; bases not matched to a gene: 8. The CDR3 length is 16 residues. The DNA of the CDR3 is TGCGCCAGCAGCTCCGGGACAGGGGTAATAGACACTGAAGCTTTCTTT. It encodes CASSSGTGVIDTEAFF.

The J gene is TRBJ2-3, the V gene TRBV4-1; 8 nucleotides align to TRBD1. J was trimmed by 0 bases and V by 5 bases; bases with no gene match: 7. The CDR3 is made up of 16 amino acids. The V gene's germline CDR1 is MGHRA and CDR2 YSYEKL. DNA for the CDR3: TGCGCCAGCAGCAACCCTGGACAGGGAAGCACAGATACGCAGTATTTT. Encoded protein: CASSNPGQGSTDTQYF.

The CDR3 DNA follows: TGTGCCAGCAGCTTAAACGGGAGGGCGGCTGAGCAGTTCTTC. Translating gives CASSLNGRAAEQFF. The genes are TRBV7-3 and TRBJ2-1; 8 nucleotides agree with TRBD2. This CDR3 is 14 amino acids long. The germline V gene has CDR1 SGHTA and CDR2 FQGTGA. The V segment lost 1 base and the J segment 9 bases; nucleotides outside the gene matches: 5.

On this clone: Distinct nucleotide sequences in the sample also encode this CDR3. This rearrangement joins TRBV11-2 to TRBJ2-7; no clear D. The CDR3 loop spans 13 amino acids. Per the germline V gene, CDR1 is SGHAT and CDR2 is FQNNGV. V was pared by 2 bases and J by 2 bases, with 7 bases between. CDR3 coding DNA: TGTGCCAGCAGCTTATATCCGGCCTACGAGCAGTACTTC. Residues: CASSLYPAYEQYF.

V usage is TRBV28 and J usage is TRBJ2-1; the match to TRBD2 covers 10 bases. The J segment lost 8 bases and the V segment lost 7 bases, leaving 5 bases of the junction unmatched. Germline values: CDR1 MDHEN, CDR2 SYDVKM. There are 13 residues in the CDR3. The DNA of the CDR3 is TGTGCCAGCATAGCGGGAGGTTTAGATGAGCAGTTCTTC. Amino acids: CASIAGGLDEQFF.

This sequence joins TRBV4-3 and TRBJ2-5; D may correspond to TRBD1 or TRBD2 (5 bases each). This CDR3 region has 13 residues. CDR1 and CDR2 from the germline V gene are LGHNA and YSLEER. The germline V and J ends were trimmed by 0 bases and 11 bases, with 13 bases remaining between them. The CDR3: CASSQDWGIEQYF. For the CDR3, the DNA is TGCGCCAGCAGCCAAGATTGGGGGATAGAGCAGTACTTC.

This clone was counted a single time. The V gene is TRBV21-1, the J gene TRBJ1-4; the table calls TRBD1, which could not be checked here. TRBV21-1 is annotated as a pseudogene. The CDR3 is made up of 19 amino acids. The CDR3 here is CASSKAYRGPSQTNEKLFF. The CDR3 DNA reads TGTGCCAGCAGCAAAGCTTACAGGGGGCCTTCGCAAACTAATGAAAAACTGTTTTTT.

The rearrangement joins TRBV4-2 to TRBJ2-7; 12 nucleotides line up with TRBD1. CDR1 and CDR2 from the germline V gene are LGHNA and YNFKEQ. V was clipped by 0 bases and J by 4 bases; unmatched bases: 13. The CDR3 covers 19 residues. The CDR3 reads CASSQELGTGGLPSYEQYF. In DNA form, the CDR3 reads TGTGCCAGCAGCCAAGAGTTGGGGACAGGGGGCCTCCCCTCTTACGAGCAGTACTTC.

The J gene is TRBJ2-1, the V gene TRBV27, with 9 positions matching TRBD2. The CDR3 spans 19 residues. CDR1 and CDR2 from the germline V gene are MNHEY and SMNVEV (reference sequence). Losses at the gene ends were 3 bases for V and 1 base for J; bases not matched to a gene: 13. The CDR3 DNA reads as TGTGCCAGCAGTTTCCCTCAGTATAGCGGGAGAGGGTCCTACAATGAGCAGTTCTTC. This sequence encodes CASSFPQYSGRGSYNEQFF.

The rearrangement links TRBV7-8 to TRBJ2-7, with D perhaps TRBD1 (5 bases). Between the trimmed V and J ends, which lost 7 bases and 0 bases, there was a span of 13 bases. The CDR3 spans 14 residues. The V gene's germline CDR1 is SGHVS and CDR2 FQNEAQ. The CDR3: CASTQGRLSYEQYF. The CDR3 DNA reads as TGTGCCAGCACCCAGGGCAGACTCTCCTACGAGCAGTACTTC.

The rearrangement uses TRBV6-6 and TRBJ2-7; D not resolved. Germline loops: CDR1 MNHNY, CDR2 SVGAGI (reference sequence). This CDR3 is 14 amino acids long. Between the trimmed V and J ends, which lost 0 bases and 6 bases, there was a span of 12 bases. CDR3 bases: TGTGCCAGCAGTTACTCCCCAACCCTAGGCGAGCAGTACTTC. Its protein is CASSYSPTLGEQYF.

This clone was counted many times. The chain is built from TRBV6-4 and TRBJ1-4, with TRBD1 identical over 8 bases. Trimming took 3 bases from V and 7 from J; bases not matched to a gene: 7. Germline CDR1 is MRHNA and CDR2 is SNTAGT. There are 15 residues in the CDR3. The CDR3 region is CASSEAGGEGEKLFF. DNA of the CDR3: TGTGCCAGCAGTGAAGCAGGGGGCGAAGGTGAAAAACTGTTTTTT.

The genes are TRBV7-6 and TRBJ2-7; a possible D gene is TRBD2 (6 bases). This CDR3 is built from 14 residues. V gave up 5 bases and J gave up 5 bases, with 16 bases separating them. Germline CDR1 and CDR2: SGHVS and FNYEAQ. CDR3 loop: CASSPGIKRDEQYF. CDR3 coding DNA: TGTGCCAGCAGCCCCGGGATCAAGCGGGACGAGCAGTACTTC. The full variable domain, in which reference TRBV7-6 and TRBJ2-7 provide the parts outside the CDR3, is GAGVSQSPRYKVTKRGQDVALRCDPISGHVSLYWYRQALGQGPEFLTYFNYEAQQDKSGLPNDRFSAERPEGSISTLTIQRTEQRDSAMYRCASSPGIKRDEQYFGPGTRLTVT.

The chain is built from TRBV7-3 and TRBJ2-2; D is uncertain. Trimming cost V 6 bases and J 4 bases, with 12 bases left between them. This CDR3 comprises 14 residues. Germline-derived CDR1 and CDR2 are SGHTA and FQGTGA. The CDR3 DNA reads as TGTGCCAGCAGTTGGGGTTCGGTCACCGGGGAGCTGTTTTTT. Protein: CASSWGSVTGELFF.

This chain links TRBV30 with TRBJ2-2, with D perhaps given as TRBD1 or TRBD2 (5 bases each). The CDR3 sequence is 11 residues long. The ends were cut back, 5 bases at V and 13 bases at J, with 14 bases in the middle. The germline gives CDR1 GTSNPN, CDR2 SVGIG (reference sequence). In DNA, the CDR3 is TGTGCCTGGGGGGGTTCCGCAAGGCTGTTTTTT. This gives the protein CAWGGSARLFF.

The rearrangement uses TRBV25-1 and TRBJ2-1; D may be TRBD2 (6 bases). Between the trimmed V and J ends, which lost 3 bases and 9 bases, there was a span of 6 bases. CDR1 and CDR2 from the germline V gene are MGHDK and SYGVNS. CDR3 length: 11 residues. CDR3 nucleotides: TGTGCCAGCAGTGATAGCGGTGAGCAGTTCTTC. Amino acids: CASSDSGEQFF.

The V gene is TRBV14, the J gene TRBJ2-2; no definite D call. Germline lookup yields CDR1 SGHDN and CDR2 FVKESK. CDR3 length: 13 residues. The germline V and J ends were trimmed by 5 bases and 7 bases, with 11 bases remaining between them. The CDR3 DNA reads TGTGCCAGCAGCGAAGGCTGGGGCGGGGAGCTGTTTTTT. This sequence encodes CASSEGWGGELFF.

The rearrangement links TRBV9 to TRBJ2-1; 12 bases agree with TRBD2. This CDR3 has 15 amino acids. V lost 3 bases to trimming and J lost 9 bases; unmatched junction nucleotides: 7. Germline V lookup: CDR1 SGDLS, CDR2 YYNGEE. The DNA of the CDR3 is TGTGCCAGCAGCGCCCGACTAGCGGGAGATGGTGAGCAGTTCTTC. Protein sequence: CASSARLAGDGEQFF.

The gene calls are TRBV28 and TRBJ2-7; possibly TRBD1 for D (5 bases). The V gene's germline CDR1 is MDHEN and CDR2 SYDVKM. V lost 3 bases to trimming and J lost 1 base, with 13 bases between them. This CDR3 region has 15 residues. CDR3 sequence reads: CASSFPAGPSYEQYF. As DNA, the CDR3 is TGTGCCAGCAGTTTTCCCGCAGGGCCTTCCTACGAGCAGTACTTC. Drawing the rest from reference TRBV28 and TRBJ2-7, the complete variable domain is DVKVTQSSRYLVKRTGEKVFLECVQDMDHENMFWYRQDPGLGLRLIYFSYDVKMKEKGDIPEGYSVSREKKERFSLILESASTNQTSMYLCASSFPAGPSYEQYFGPGTRLTVT.

The chain recombines TRBV30 with TRBJ2-3; D possibly corresponds to TRBD2 (5 bases). Per the germline V gene, CDR1 is GTSNPN and CDR2 is SVGIG (reference sequence). The CDR3 loop spans 15 amino acids. Trimming pared 4 bases from V and 8 bases from J, leaving 22 bases between. CDR3 nucleotide sequence: TGTGCCTGGATATCCGGGGAAAGGCCCAGCGTTACGCAGTATTTT. Encoded protein: CAWISGERPSVTQYF.

CDR3 region: CASSRIGSSNQPQHF. CDR3 DNA: TGTGCCAGCAGTCGTATAGGGAGTAGCAATCAGCCCCAGCATTTT. The chain is built from TRBV5-6 and TRBJ1-5; D unresolved. Trimming pared 5 bases from V and 0 bases from J, leaving 12 bases between. Germline-derived CDR1 and CDR2 are SGHDT and YYEEEE. There are 15 residues in the CDR3.

J is TRBJ1-4 and V is TRBV10-3; possible D gene TRBD1, 5 bases. Germline V gene lookup returns CDR1 ENHRY and CDR2 SYGVKD. The V gene lost 3 bases and the J gene lost 0 bases, with 11 bases spanning the gap. The CDR3 runs to 16 residues. The CDR3 region has the DNA TGTGCCATCAGTGATACAAGACAGACAACTAATGAAAAACTGTTTTTT. It is translated as CAISDTRQTTNEKLFF.

The V and J genes are TRBV7-8 and TRBJ2-2, with no clear D. Trimming took off 1 base at V and 0 bases at J, with 12 bases between the two ends. CDR1 and CDR2 (germline): SGHVS, FQNEAQ. There are 17 residues in the CDR3. As DNA, the CDR3 is TGTGCCAGCAGCTTAGGAGGTCTTTCCGCGAACACCGGGGAGCTGTTTTTT. It codes for CASSLGGLSANTGELFF. Combining the CDR3 with reference TRBV7-8 and TRBJ2-2 gives the whole variable domain GAGVSQSPRYKVAKRGQDVALRCDPISGHVSLFWYQQALGQGPEFLTYFQNEAQLDKSGLPSDRFFAERPEGSVSTLKIQRTQQEDSAVYLCASSLGGLSANTGELFFGEGSRLTVL.

This rearrangement joins TRBV7-2 to TRBJ1-1; D uncertain. Germline V gene data show CDR1 as SGHTA and CDR2 as FQGNSA. CDR3 size: 14 residues. The V end was cut by 4 bases, the J end by 1 base, with 10 bases between. As DNA, the CDR3 is TGTGCCAGCAGCTCCCCCACACGGAACACTGAAGCTTTCTTT. Protein: CASSSPTRNTEAFF.

The chain combines TRBV27 with TRBJ2-7, with 7 bases matching TRBD2. Germline values: CDR1 MNHEY, CDR2 SMNVEV (reference sequence). The CDR3 loop spans 16 amino acids. V lost 6 bases, J lost 4 bases, and 15 bases stayed unmatched. The CDR3 region has the DNA TGTGCCAGCAGGCCCAATGCTGGCGGGAGAGGATACGAGCAGTACTTC. It is translated as CASRPNAGGRGYEQYF.

The V call is TRBV10-3, the J call TRBJ2-5, with D possibly TRBD1 on 8 matching bases. V lost 5 bases and J lost 3, with 16 bases in between. Germline V gene data show CDR1 as ENHRY and CDR2 as SYGVKD. The CDR3 has 15 residues. The CDR3 sequence: CAISRDRSGEETQYF. In DNA form, the CDR3 reads TGTGCCATCAGTAGGGACAGGAGCGGGGAAGAGACCCAGTACTTC.

The V and J genes are TRBV5-1 and TRBJ2-7; 10 bases match TRBD2. CDR1 and CDR2 from the germline V gene are SGHRS and YFSETQ. Unmatched junction bases numbered 12, after V lost 5 bases and J lost 7 bases. This CDR3 region has 15 residues. DNA of the CDR3: TGCGCCAGCAGTTTCGGCAGCGGGAGGGCCCCTGAGCAGTACTTC. This encodes CASSFGSGRAPEQYF.